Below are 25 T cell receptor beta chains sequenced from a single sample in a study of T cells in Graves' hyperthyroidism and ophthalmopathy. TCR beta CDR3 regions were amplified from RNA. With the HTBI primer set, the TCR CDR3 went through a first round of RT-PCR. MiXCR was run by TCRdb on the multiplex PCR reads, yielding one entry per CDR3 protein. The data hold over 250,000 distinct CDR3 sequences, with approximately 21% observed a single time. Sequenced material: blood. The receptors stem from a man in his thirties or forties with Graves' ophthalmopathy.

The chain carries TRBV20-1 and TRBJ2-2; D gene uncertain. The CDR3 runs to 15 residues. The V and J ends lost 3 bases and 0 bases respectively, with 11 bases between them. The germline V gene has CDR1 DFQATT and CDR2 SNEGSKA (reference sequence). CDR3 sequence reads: CSARPGLSNTGELFF. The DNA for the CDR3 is TGCAGTGCTAGGCCCGGGCTATCGAACACCGGGGAGCTGTTTTTT.

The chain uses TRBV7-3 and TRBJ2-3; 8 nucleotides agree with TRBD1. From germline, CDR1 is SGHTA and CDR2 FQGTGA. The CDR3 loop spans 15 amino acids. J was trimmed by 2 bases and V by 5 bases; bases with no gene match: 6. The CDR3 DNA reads TGTGCCAGCAGCCGAGGACAGGGACACACAGATACGCAGTATTTT. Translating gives CASSRGQGHTDTQYF. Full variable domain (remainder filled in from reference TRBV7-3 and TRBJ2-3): GAGVSQTPSNKVTEKGKYVELRCDPISGHTALYWYRQSLGQGPEFLIYFQGTGAADDSGLPNDRFFAVRPEGSVSTLKIQRTERGDSAVYLCASSRGQGHTDTQYFGPGTRLTVL.

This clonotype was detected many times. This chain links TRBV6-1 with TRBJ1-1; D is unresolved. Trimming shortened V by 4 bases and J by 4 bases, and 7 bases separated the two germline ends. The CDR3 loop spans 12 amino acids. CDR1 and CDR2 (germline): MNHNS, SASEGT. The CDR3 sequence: CASSAGITEAFF. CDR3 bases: TGTGCCAGCAGTGCAGGAATCACTGAAGCTTTCTTT.

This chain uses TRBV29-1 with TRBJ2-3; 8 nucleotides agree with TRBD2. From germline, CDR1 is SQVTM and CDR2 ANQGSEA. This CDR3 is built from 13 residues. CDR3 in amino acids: CSSVLAVTDTQYF. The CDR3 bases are TGCAGTTCGGTACTAGCGGTCACAGATACGCAGTATTTT.

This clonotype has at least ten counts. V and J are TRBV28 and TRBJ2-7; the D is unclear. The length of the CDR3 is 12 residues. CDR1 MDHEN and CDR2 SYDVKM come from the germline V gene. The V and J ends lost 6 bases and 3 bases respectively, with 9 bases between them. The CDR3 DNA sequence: TGTGCCAGCAGCCGGACCCTCTACGAGCAGTACTTC. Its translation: CASSRTLYEQYF.

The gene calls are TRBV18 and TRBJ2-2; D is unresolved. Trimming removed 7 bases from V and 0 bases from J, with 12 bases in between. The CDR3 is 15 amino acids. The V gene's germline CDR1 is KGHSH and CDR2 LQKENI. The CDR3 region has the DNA TGTGCCAGCTATCGGCAGAGTACGAACACCGGGGAGCTGTTTTTT. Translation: CASYRQSTNTGELFF.

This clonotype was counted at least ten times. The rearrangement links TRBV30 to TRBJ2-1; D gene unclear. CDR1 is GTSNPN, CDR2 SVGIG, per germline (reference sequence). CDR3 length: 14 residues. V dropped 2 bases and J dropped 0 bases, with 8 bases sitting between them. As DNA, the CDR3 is TGTGCCTGGAGTCTTGAGAGCTCCTACAATGAGCAGTTCTTC. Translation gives CAWSLESSYNEQFF.

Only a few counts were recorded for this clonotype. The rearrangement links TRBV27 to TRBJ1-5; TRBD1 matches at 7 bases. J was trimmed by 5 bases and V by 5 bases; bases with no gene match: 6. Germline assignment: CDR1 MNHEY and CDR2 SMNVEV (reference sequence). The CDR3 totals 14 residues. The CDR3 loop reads CASSKEQGYQPQHF. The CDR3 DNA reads TGTGCCAGCAGTAAAGAACAGGGGTATCAGCCCCAGCATTTT.

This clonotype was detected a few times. The CDR3 nucleotides are TGCGCCAGCAGCCAAGAGGGACTAGCGGGACCCGCGAACACCGGGGAGCTGTTTTTT. This translates into CASSQEGLAGPANTGELFF. The chain employs TRBV4-1 and TRBJ2-2; TRBD2 matches 13 bases. Germline V lookup: CDR1 MGHRA, CDR2 YSYEKL. The V and J ends lost 0 bases and 0 bases, in that order; junction bases with no gene match: 4. This CDR3 comprises 19 residues.

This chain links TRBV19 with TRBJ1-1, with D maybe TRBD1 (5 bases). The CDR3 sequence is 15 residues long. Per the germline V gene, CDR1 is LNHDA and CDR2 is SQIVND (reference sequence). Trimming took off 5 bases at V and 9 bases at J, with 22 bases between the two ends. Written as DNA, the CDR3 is TGTGCCAGTAGTGTTTTCGCGGGGGACGCCCCCCAAGCTTTCTTT. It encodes CASSVFAGDAPQAFF.

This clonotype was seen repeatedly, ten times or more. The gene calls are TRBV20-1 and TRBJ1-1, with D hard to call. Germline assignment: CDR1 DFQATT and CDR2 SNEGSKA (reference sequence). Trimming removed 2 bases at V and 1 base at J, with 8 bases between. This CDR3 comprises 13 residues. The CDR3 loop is CSARWARNTEAFF. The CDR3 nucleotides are TGCAGTGCTAGATGGGCCAGGAACACTGAAGCTTTCTTT.

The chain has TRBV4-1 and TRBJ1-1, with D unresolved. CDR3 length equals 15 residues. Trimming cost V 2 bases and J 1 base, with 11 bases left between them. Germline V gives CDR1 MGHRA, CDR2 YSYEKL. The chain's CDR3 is CASSQWSKANTEAFF. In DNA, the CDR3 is TGCGCCAGCAGCCAATGGTCAAAGGCGAACACTGAAGCTTTCTTT.

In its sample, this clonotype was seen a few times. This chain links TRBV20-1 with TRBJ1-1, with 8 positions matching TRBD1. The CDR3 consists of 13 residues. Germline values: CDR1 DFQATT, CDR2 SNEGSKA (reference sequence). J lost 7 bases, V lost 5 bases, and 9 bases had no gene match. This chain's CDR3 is CSADTGGASEAFF. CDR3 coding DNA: TGCAGTGCTGACACAGGGGGAGCGAGTGAAGCTTTCTTT.

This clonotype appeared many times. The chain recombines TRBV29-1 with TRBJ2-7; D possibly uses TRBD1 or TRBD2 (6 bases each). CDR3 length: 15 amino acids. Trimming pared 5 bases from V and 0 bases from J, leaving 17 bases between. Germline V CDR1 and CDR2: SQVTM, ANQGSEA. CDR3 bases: TGCAGCGTTTTAGGCGGGACACTTAGCTCCTACGAGCAGTACTTC. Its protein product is CSVLGGTLSSYEQYF.

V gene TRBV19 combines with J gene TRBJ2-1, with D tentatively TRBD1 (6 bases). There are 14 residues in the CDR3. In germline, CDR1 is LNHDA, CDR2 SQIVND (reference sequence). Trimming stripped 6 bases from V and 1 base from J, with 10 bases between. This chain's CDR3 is CASRGDKSYNEQFF. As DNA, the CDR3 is TGTGCCAGTAGAGGGGACAAGTCCTACAATGAGCAGTTCTTC. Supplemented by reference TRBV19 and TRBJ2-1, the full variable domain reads DGGITQSPKYLFRKEGQNVTLSCEQNLNHDAMYWYRQDPGQGLRLIYYSQIVNDFQKGDIAEGYSVSREKKESFPLTVTSAQKNPTAFYLCASRGDKSYNEQFFGPGTRLTVL.

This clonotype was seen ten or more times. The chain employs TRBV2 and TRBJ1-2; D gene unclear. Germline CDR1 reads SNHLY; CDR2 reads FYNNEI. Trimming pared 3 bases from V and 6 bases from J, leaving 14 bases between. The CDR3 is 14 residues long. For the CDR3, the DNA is TGTGCCAGCAGTGACGGACCAGGCGCTCATGGCTACACCTTC. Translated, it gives CASSDGPGAHGYTF.

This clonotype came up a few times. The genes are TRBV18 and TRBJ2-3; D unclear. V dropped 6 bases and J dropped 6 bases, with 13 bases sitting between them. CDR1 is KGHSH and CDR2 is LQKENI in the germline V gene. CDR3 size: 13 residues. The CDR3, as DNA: TGTGCCAGCTCCCCCCCCCTCTGGGATACGCAGTATTTT. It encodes CASSPPLWDTQYF.

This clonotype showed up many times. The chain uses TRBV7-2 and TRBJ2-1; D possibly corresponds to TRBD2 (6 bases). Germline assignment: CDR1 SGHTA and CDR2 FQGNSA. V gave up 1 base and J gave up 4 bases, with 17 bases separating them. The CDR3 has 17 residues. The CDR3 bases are TGTGCCAGCAGCTTAGGTGGGGCTGCTAGCGCGTACAATGAGCAGTTCTTC. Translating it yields CASSLGGAASAYNEQFF. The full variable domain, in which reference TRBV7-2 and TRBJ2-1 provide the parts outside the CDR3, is GAGVSQSPSNKVTEKGKDVELRCDPISGHTALYWYRQSLGQGLEFLIYFQGNSAPDKSGLPSDRFSAERTGGSVSTLTIQRTQQEDSAVYLCASSLGGAASAYNEQFFGPGTRLTVL.

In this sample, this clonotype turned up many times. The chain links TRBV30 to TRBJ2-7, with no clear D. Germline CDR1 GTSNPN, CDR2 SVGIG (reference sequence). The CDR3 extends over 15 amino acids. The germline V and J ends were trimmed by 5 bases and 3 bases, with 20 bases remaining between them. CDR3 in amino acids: CAWAPIELGRYEQYF. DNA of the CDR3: TGTGCCTGGGCCCCGATCGAGCTTGGGCGCTACGAGCAGTACTTC.

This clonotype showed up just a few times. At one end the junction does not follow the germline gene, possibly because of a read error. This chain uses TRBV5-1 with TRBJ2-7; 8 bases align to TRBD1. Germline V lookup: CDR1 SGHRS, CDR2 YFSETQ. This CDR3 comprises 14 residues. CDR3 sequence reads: CASRLTGGSYEQYF. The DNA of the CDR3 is TGTGCCAGCAGATTAACAGGGGGATCCTACGAGCAGTACTTC.

CDR3 sequence: CASTRQGSEAFF. The CDR3 nucleotides read TGTGCCAGCACCCGACAGGGGTCTGAAGCTTTCTTT. This chain uses TRBV6-1 with TRBJ1-1, with TRBD1 identical over 8 bases. V shed 7 bases, J shed 6 bases, and the junction held 4 bases outside the gene matches. The CDR3 runs to 12 residues. Germline CDR1 is MNHNS and CDR2 is SASEGT.

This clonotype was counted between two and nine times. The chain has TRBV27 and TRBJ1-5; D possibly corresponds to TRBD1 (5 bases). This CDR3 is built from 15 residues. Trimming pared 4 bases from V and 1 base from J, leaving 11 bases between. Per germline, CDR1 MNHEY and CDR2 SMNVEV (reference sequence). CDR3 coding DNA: TGTGCCAGCAGTTCGGTCGGGGCCAGCAATCAGCCCCAGCATTTT. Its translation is CASSSVGASNQPQHF.

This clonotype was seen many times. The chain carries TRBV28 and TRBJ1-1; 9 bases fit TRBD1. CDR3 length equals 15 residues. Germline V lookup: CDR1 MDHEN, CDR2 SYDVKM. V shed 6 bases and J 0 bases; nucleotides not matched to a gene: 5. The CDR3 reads CASREDRGMNTEAFF. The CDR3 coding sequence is TGTGCCAGCAGGGAAGACAGGGGGATGAACACTGAAGCTTTCTTT.

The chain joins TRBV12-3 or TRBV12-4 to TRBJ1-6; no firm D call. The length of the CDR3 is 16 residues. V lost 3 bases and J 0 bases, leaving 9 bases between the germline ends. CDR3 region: CASSFIASSYNSPLHF. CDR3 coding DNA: TGTGCCAGCAGTTTCATCGCCAGCTCCTATAATTCACCCCTCCACTTT.

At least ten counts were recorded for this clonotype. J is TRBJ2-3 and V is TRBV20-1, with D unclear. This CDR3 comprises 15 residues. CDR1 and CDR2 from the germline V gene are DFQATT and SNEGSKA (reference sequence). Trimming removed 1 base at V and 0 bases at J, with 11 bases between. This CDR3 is CSARGAGLSTDTQYF. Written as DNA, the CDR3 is TGCAGTGCTAGAGGGGCTGGCCTGAGCACAGATACGCAGTATTTT.